Listed below are T cell receptor beta chains from one sample, sequenced in a study of blood T cell repertoires in COVID-19. Assay used: immunoSEQ multiplex PCR; TCRdb lists only in-frame clones, some missing. The sample records just over 150,000 clones, approximately 80% being singletons. Sequenced: peripheral blood. These receptors all come from a woman between 35 and 50 years old with COVID-19, enrolled during active disease. CDR3s include the opening cysteine and the closing phenylalanine or tryptophan. Each record gives: V gene, J gene, D gene, clone size, CDR3 DNA, CDR3 protein. A D gene is named only where the DNA matches it firmly. Expanded clones get a size class; other rows say once, few or many, or leave the size out.

TRBV18	TRBJ2-7	NA	once	TGTGCCAGCTCACCAAAACTGGCAGATTCCTTGAGGGAGCAGTACTTC	CASSPKLADSLREQYF
TRBV15	TRBJ1-4	TRBD1	NA	TGTGCCACCAGCAGATGGACAGGGGAAAATGAAAAACTGTTTTTT	CATSRWTGENEKLFF
TRBV9	TRBJ2-1	TRBD2	NA	TGTGCCAGCAGCGTAGAAGCGGGAGAAATCTACAATGAGCAGTTCTTC	CASSVEAGEIYNEQFF
TRBV5-6	TRBJ2-7	NA	NA	TGTGCCAGCAGCTTGGCCCCGGGGGTAGGGACCGACGAGCAGTACTTC	CASSLAPGVGTDEQYF
TRBV28	TRBJ2-1	NA	NA	TGTGCCAGCATGAGCCAGAGGAATGAGCAGTTCTTC	CASMSQRNEQFF
TRBV27	TRBJ2-6	NA	once	TGTGCCAGCAGACTAGTCGGTTCTGGGGCCAACGTCCTGACTTTC	CASRLVGSGANVLTF
TRBV12-3/TRBV12-4	TRBJ2-3	NA	NA	TGTGCCAGCAGTTTTCTCCCAGGGGATACGCAGTATTTT	CASSFLPGDTQYF
TRBV18	TRBJ2-4	TRBD2	NA	TGTGCCAGCTCACCCCGCGGGGGGGAATTAGCCAAAAACATTCAGTACTTC	CASSPRGGELAKNIQYF
TRBV25-1	TRBJ2-1	NA	NA	TGTGCCAGCAGTGAATTTGGTAGCGCGGGCGAGCAGTTCTTC	CASSEFGSAGEQFF
TRBV7-9	TRBJ1-5	NA	NA	TGTGCCAGCAGCTTTGCGGGGGGAGTTAGCAATCAGCCCCAGCATTTT	CASSFAGGVSNQPQHF